Each of the 19 T cell receptor beta chains below was sequenced from the same sample in a study of early T cells in non-severe SARS-CoV-2 infection. One entry per CDR3 protein, called by TCRdb with MiXCR from the 5' RACE reads. The table includes some 56,000 distinct CDR3 sequences, more than 9% detected once. Source material: whole blood. The receptors come from an adult who was a healthcare worker with PCR-confirmed SARS-CoV-2 infection or an uninfected control (not recorded which).

The chain joins TRBV12-3 or TRBV12-4 to TRBJ1-1; a possible D gene is TRBD1 (5 bases). CDR3 length: 13 amino acids. The germline V and J ends were trimmed by 3 bases and 8 bases, with 13 bases remaining between them. Here the CDR3 reads CASSFGWGTEAFF. CDR3 coding DNA: TGTGCCAGCAGTTTTGGTTGGGGGACGGAAGCTTTCTTT.

This sequence joins TRBV5-1 and TRBJ2-7; 9 positions match TRBD1. The germline V gene encodes CDR1 SGHRS and CDR2 YFSETQ. The CDR3 has 14 residues. The J segment lost 0 bases and the V segment lost 4 bases, leaving 2 bases of the junction unmatched. CDR3: CASSQTGGSYEQYF. In DNA form, the CDR3 reads TGCGCCAGCAGCCAGACAGGGGGCTCCTACGAGCAGTACTTC.

This clonotype was seen many times. The rearrangement joins TRBV30 to TRBJ1-1; D unresolved. Trimming stripped 5 bases from V and 1 base from J, with 11 bases between. Germline CDR1 and CDR2: GTSNPN and SVGIG (reference sequence). This CDR3 comprises 13 residues. CDR3 amino acids: CAWGGQPNTEAFF. CDR3 DNA sequence: TGTGCCTGGGGAGGGCAACCGAACACTGAAGCTTTCTTT.

This clonotype has more than one count but fewer than ten. V gene TRBV12-3 or TRBV12-4 combines with J gene TRBJ2-7; D assignment may be TRBD1 or TRBD2 (6 bases each). Trimming took off 2 bases at V and 9 bases at J, with 20 bases between the two ends. This CDR3 is 15 amino acids long. CDR3 DNA: TGTGCCAGCAGTTTATCCGGGGGCCCATACCTAGGGCAGTACTTC. Residues: CASSLSGGPYLGQYF.

This clonotype was seen a few times. The rearrangement links TRBV12-3 or TRBV12-4 to TRBJ2-2; TRBD1 aligns across 7 bases. This CDR3 has 14 amino acids. The V and J ends lost 4 bases and 1 base, in that order; junction bases with no gene match: 0. This chain's CDR3 is CASSYRGNTGELFF. CDR3 bases: TGTGCCAGCAGTTACAGGGGGAACACCGGGGAGCTGTTTTTT.

In this sample, this clonotype turned up many times. V usage is TRBV27 and J usage is TRBJ1-6, with a weak D call TRBD1 (5 bases). The CDR3 totals 16 residues. Germline CDR1 reads MNHEY; CDR2 reads SMNVEV (reference sequence). Trimming shortened V by 4 bases and J by 4 bases, and 14 bases separated the two germline ends. The CDR3, as DNA: TGTGCCAGCAGTTCTACCGGGACTGGGTATAATTCACCCCTCCACTTT. Its protein product is CASSSTGTGYNSPLHF.

In this sample, this clonotype turned up many times. The chain is built from TRBV7-9 and TRBJ2-4; 7 positions agree with TRBD1. Germline CDR1 SEHNR, CDR2 FQNEAQ (reference sequence). The V segment lost 5 bases and the J segment 3 bases; nucleotides outside the gene matches: 10. The CDR3 contains 16 residues. The chain's CDR3 is CASSHQQGILKNIQYF. In DNA form, the CDR3 reads TGTGCCAGCAGCCATCAACAGGGGATCCTCAAAAACATTCAGTACTTC.

The chain combines TRBV9 with TRBJ2-1, with TRBD2 as a possible D gene (5 bases). This CDR3 spans 18 amino acids. Per germline, CDR1 SGDLS and CDR2 YYNGEE. The V end lost 4 bases, the J end lost 3 bases, and 23 bases lay between the germline ends. CDR3 DNA: TGTGCCAGCAGCTTCACCTCTGGCTGGGCAGACTACTACAATGAGCAGTTCTTC. Its protein is CASSFTSGWADYYNEQFF.

This clonotype was picked up a small number of times. The chain couples TRBV5-6 to TRBJ2-7; D unclear. This CDR3 is built from 13 residues. With 2 bases removed from V and 2 bases from J, the gap between germline ends came to 8 bases. Germline V CDR1 and CDR2: SGHDT, YYEEEE. In nucleotides, the CDR3 is TGTGCCAGCAGCTTTTATGCCGCCTACGAGCAGTACTTC. This sequence encodes CASSFYAAYEQYF.

The V call is TRBV12-3 or TRBV12-4, the J call TRBJ1-5; 8 bases are a match to TRBD1. V shed 6 bases, J shed 4 bases, and the junction held 2 bases outside the gene matches. The CDR3 sequence is 13 residues long. CDR3 sequence reads: CASRGTGNQPQHF. For the CDR3, the DNA is TGTGCCAGCAGGGGGACAGGAAATCAGCCCCAGCATTTT.

The rearrangement uses TRBV20-1 and TRBJ2-7; D call uncertain. CDR3 size: 13 residues. CDR1 is DFQATT, CDR2 SNEGSKA, per germline (reference sequence). V lost 5 bases and J 0 bases, leaving 11 bases between the germline ends. DNA of the CDR3: TGCAGTGCTCGCGCCGGCAGCTCCTACGAGCAGTACTTC. This gives the protein CSARAGSSYEQYF.

In its sample, this clonotype was seen many times. The J gene is TRBJ1-2, the V gene TRBV3-1; D is unclear. V dropped 1 base and J dropped 4 bases, with 10 bases sitting between them. CDR1 LGHDT and CDR2 YNNKEL come from the germline V gene (reference sequence). The CDR3 is 14 residues long. CDR3 in amino acids: CASSQGFSRYGYTF. CDR3 sequence (DNA): TGTGCCAGCAGCCAAGGATTTAGCCGCTATGGCTACACCTTC.

This clonotype turned up a few times. The rearrangement uses TRBV3-1 and TRBJ2-3; perhaps TRBD2 as D (5 bases). The CDR3 extends over 14 amino acids. V was cut by 2 bases and J by 0 bases, with 6 bases left in between. Germline lookup yields CDR1 LGHDT and CDR2 YNNKEL (reference sequence). The CDR3 reads CASSQSGSTDTQYF. The CDR3 coding sequence is TGTGCCAGCAGCCAAAGCGGAAGCACAGATACGCAGTATTTT.

V is TRBV9 and J is TRBJ2-1; possibly TRBD2 for D (6 bases). Looked up from germline, CDR1 is SGDLS and CDR2 is YYNGEE. V lost 0 bases to trimming and J lost 5 bases, with 9 bases between them. This CDR3 contains 14 residues. CDR3 in amino acids: CASSVAGDNNEQFF. The DNA of the CDR3 is TGTGCCAGCAGCGTAGCGGGAGACAACAATGAGCAGTTCTTC.

This clonotype has only a few counts. The chain joins TRBV3-1 to TRBJ1-1; tentative D call: TRBD1 (5 bases). V gave up 3 bases and J gave up 5 bases, with 10 bases separating them. The CDR3 is 13 residues long. CDR1 and CDR2 (germline): LGHDT, YNNKEL (reference sequence). The CDR3 nucleotides are TGTGCCAGCAGCCAGGTGGGGGATACTGAAGCTTTCTTT. Its translation is CASSQVGDTEAFF.

This clonotype came up many times. The chain joins TRBV5-1 to TRBJ2-2; 13 nucleotides agree with TRBD2. The ends lost 4 bases at V and 3 bases at J; junction bases unmatched: 3. The CDR3 covers 16 residues. Germline V gene sequence: CDR1 SGHRS, CDR2 YFSETQ. CDR3 in amino acids: CASSPTSGRDTGELFF. The CDR3 DNA is TGCGCCAGCAGCCCTACTAGCGGGAGGGACACCGGGGAGCTGTTTTTT.

V and J are TRBV5-1 and TRBJ2-2; TRBD1 agrees at 10 bases. Germline loops: CDR1 SGHRS, CDR2 YFSETQ. The CDR3 extends over 16 amino acids. V lost 5 bases, J lost 4 bases, and 8 bases stayed unmatched. The CDR3 here is CASRPPGQGSTGELFF. Written as DNA, the CDR3 is TGCGCCAGCAGGCCTCCGGGACAGGGGTCCACCGGGGAGCTGTTTTTT. The variable domain in full, with the rest retrieved from reference TRBV5-1 and TRBJ2-2, is KAGVTQTPRYLIKTRGQQVTLSCSPISGHRSVSWYQQTPGQGLQFLFEYFSETQRNKGNFPGRFSGRQFSNSRSEMNVSTLELGDSALYLCASRPPGQGSTGELFFGEGSRLTVL.

This clonotype was seen only a few times. The V gene is TRBV9, the J gene TRBJ2-3; TRBD2 aligns across 9 bases. V dropped 0 bases and J dropped 4; count of bases not matched to a gene: 0. Per the germline V gene, CDR1 is SGDLS and CDR2 is YYNGEE. The CDR3 length is 14 residues. Here the CDR3 reads CASSVGLAADTQYF. The CDR3 bases are TGTGCCAGCAGCGTAGGACTAGCGGCAGATACGCAGTATTTT.

V gene TRBV5-1 combines with J gene TRBJ2-7, with TRBD1 matching 7 bases. CDR3 length equals 13 residues. CDR1 and CDR2 from the germline V gene are SGHRS and YFSETQ. The V segment lost 3 bases and the J segment 3 bases; nucleotides outside the gene matches: 3. CDR3 residues: CASSWGTVYEQYF. The CDR3 DNA reads TGCGCCAGCAGCTGGGGGACAGTCTACGAGCAGTACTTC.